Listed below are T cell receptor beta chains from one sample, sequenced in a study of blood T cell repertoires in COVID-19. TCRdb's table, derived via immunoSEQ multiplex PCR, lists solely in-frame clones and lacks some. The sample shows some 140,000 clones, 84% of them seen only once. The sample consisted of PBMCs or T cells enriched from blood (not recorded which). The origin of the receptors is a man between 35 and 55 years old with acute COVID-19. Each CDR3 is given with its conserved first and last residue. D genes are given only for firm matches. A clone size is listed for some rows: how often the clone was seen (once, few, many), or a class if it is expanded.

>TRBV6-5|TRBJ2-3|-|-
TGTGCCAGCAGTTACTGGAGCTCCCGCGCGGGGGATACGCAGTATTTT
CASSYWSSRAGDTQYF
>TRBV5-1|TRBJ2-5|-|-
TGCGCCAGCAGCGGTTACAATGACCAAGAGACCCAGTACTTC
CASSGYNDQETQYF
>TRBV5-1|TRBJ2-3|-|TRBD2
TGCGCCAGCAGCTTAACTAGCGGGAGCACAGATACGCAGTATTTT
CASSLTSGSTDTQYF
>TRBV30|TRBJ1-4|-|-
TGTGCCTGGAGTGCCGGAGGGTTGGTCGAAAAACTGTTTTTT
CAWSAGGLVEKLFF
>TRBV28|TRBJ2-1|-|-
TGTGCCAGCAGTTTAGAGACAGTGTCCAACAATGAGCAGTTCTTC
CASSLETVSNNEQFF
>TRBV6-5|TRBJ1-2|-|-
TGTGCCACCCACATATACTATGGCTACACCTTC
CATHIYYGYTF
>TRBV4-3|TRBJ1-5|-|-
TGCGCCAGCAGCCAAGAAATAAGTCCCGGAGGTTGGCCCCAGCATTTT
CASSQEISPGGWPQHF
>TRBV7-6|TRBJ1-3|-|-
TGTGCCAGCAGCTTAAATAGTCCCTCTGGAAACACCATATATTTT
CASSLNSPSGNTIYF
>TRBV4-1|TRBJ2-1|-|-
TGCGCCAGCAGCCAGCCCCACGCGAATGAGCAGTTCTTC
CASSQPHANEQFF
>TRBV4-1|TRBJ2-7|-|-
TGCGCCAGCAGCCAAGATTTCCAGCGAGCCTACGAGCAGTACTTC
CASSQDFQRAYEQYF
>TRBV7-9|TRBJ2-1|-|-
TGTGCCAGCAGCTTAGGTGTGGGGGCCCTATACAATGAGCAGTTCTTC
CASSLGVGALYNEQFF
>TRBV15|TRBJ1-4|-|TRBD1
TGTGCCACCAGCAGAGGCGGGACAGCAGATAATGAAAAACTGTTTTTT
CATSRGGTADNEKLFF
>TRBV10-1|TRBJ2-5|-|-
TGCGCCAGCAGTGTTGGCCGGGACATCCATGGGGAGACCCAGTACTTC
CASSVGRDIHGETQYF
>TRBV9|TRBJ2-7|-|TRBD1
TGTGCCAGCAGCATTGGACAGGGCCCCTACGAGCAGTACTTC
CASSIGQGPYEQYF
>TRBV28|TRBJ2-3|few|-
TGTGCCAGCAGTTCGCCAACAGGGACGAGTAGCACAGATACGCAGTATTTT
CASSSPTGTSSTDTQYF
>TRBV2|TRBJ1-5|-|-
TGTGCCAGCAGTGAGGGCAGCCTTAGCAATCAGCCCCAGCATTTT
CASSEGSLSNQPQHF
>TRBV3-1/TRBV3-2|TRBJ2-1|-|-
TGTGCCAGCAGCCAAGCGGATAGCGGCCCGTACAATGAGCAGTTCTTC
CASSQADSGPYNEQFF
>TRBV7-9|TRBJ2-3|-|-
TGTGCCAGCAGCTTCTCCGCAGGCGCAGATACGCAGTATTTT
CASSFSAGADTQYF
>TRBV7-2|TRBJ1-4|-|-
TGTGCCAGCAGCCAAAGCGGGGGGGCTAATGAAAAACTGTTTTTT
CASSQSGGANEKLFF
>TRBV10-3|TRBJ2-1|-|-
TGTGCCATCAGTGAGGGCCGACGGGATGAGCAGTTCTTC
CAISEGRRDEQFF
>TRBV5-6|TRBJ2-2|once|TRBD2
TGTGCCAGCAACCTCCTAGCGGACCCGAACACCGGGGAGCTGTTTTTT
CASNLLADPNTGELFF
>TRBV7-9|TRBJ1-1|-|-
TGTGCCAGCAGCCAACCTACGGGAGGGACGCCCGGGTTCGACACTGAAGCTTTCTTT
CASSQPTGGTPGFDTEAFF
>TRBV5-1|TRBJ2-1|few|-
TGCGCCAGCAGCTTGGCCGTGGGCTCCCCAGAGCAGTTCTTC
CASSLAVGSPEQFF
>TRBV6-6|TRBJ1-6|-|-
TGTGCCAGCATGGGAGACTATAATTCACCCCTCCACTTT
CASMGDYNSPLHF
>TRBV4-1|TRBJ1-5|-|-
TGCGCCAGCAGCCAGGGTCACACAGGGAACAATTATCAGCCCCAGCATTTT
CASSQGHTGNNYQPQHF
>TRBV25-1|TRBJ2-1|once|-
TGTGCCAGCAGTGCAGCGAACTCCTACAATGAGCAGTTCTTC
CASSAANSYNEQFF
>TRBV18|TRBJ1-4|-|-
TGTGCCAGCTCACCACGACAGGTTGCAACTAATGAAAAACTGTTTTTT
CASSPRQVATNEKLFF
>TRBV5-4|TRBJ1-2|few|TRBD1
TGTGCCAGCAGCTTGGACAGGGGGCGCCGAGATGGCTACACCTTC
CASSLDRGRRDGYTF
>TRBV3-1/TRBV3-2|TRBJ1-2|-|-
TGTGCCAGCAGCCTGTCTACAGGGAACGGCTACACCTTC
CASSLSTGNGYTF
>TRBV7-2|TRBJ2-7|once|-
TGTGCCAGCAGCTTACCGGGACTTCTCTACGAGCAGTACTTC
CASSLPGLLYEQYF
>TRBV27|TRBJ2-1|-|-
TGTGCCAGCAGTTTCGGGGCACCGGGGGATGAGCAGTTCTTC
CASSFGAPGDEQFF
>TRBV3-1/TRBV3-2|TRBJ2-1|-|-
TGTGCCAGCAGCCATCGGTCGGTCCGTGAGCAGTTCTTC
CASSHRSVREQFF
>TRBV4-3|TRBJ1-5|-|TRBD1
TGCGCCAGCAGCCAAGGATCCGGGACAGGGCTGAATCAGCCCCAGCATTTT
CASSQGSGTGLNQPQHF
>TRBV19|TRBJ1-1|-|TRBD1
TGTGCCAGTAGTCCCTGGACAGGTATTAACACTGAAGCTTTCTTT
CASSPWTGINTEAFF
>TRBV9|TRBJ2-1|-|TRBD2
TGTGCCAGCAGCCCTCTTATAGGCTCCGGGACTAGCAGTGAGCAGTTCTTC
CASSPLIGSGTSSEQFF
>TRBV6-2/TRBV6-3|TRBJ2-1|-|TRBD2
TGTGCCAGCAGCAGACTAGCGGGTGAGCAGTTCTTC
CASSRLAGEQFF
>TRBV11-2|TRBJ1-2|-|-
TGTGCCAGCAGCTGGTCAGGGGTCTATGGCTACACCTTC
CASSWSGVYGYTF
>TRBV10-1|TRBJ2-3|few|TRBD1
TGCGCCAGCTCAGAACAGGGGGCTTCAGATACGCAGTATTTT
CASSEQGASDTQYF
>TRBV5-1|TRBJ2-2|-|TRBD1
TGCGCCAGCAGCTCCGGGACAGGGGTGGTCGGGGAGCTGTTTTTT
CASSSGTGVVGELFF
>TRBV18|TRBJ1-1|-|TRBD1
TGTGCCAGCTCACCGCCCGGGGGCAGGGGGATGTCTGAAGCTTTCTTT
CASSPPGGRGMSEAFF
>TRBV30|TRBJ2-3|once|-
TGTGCCTGGGGTACCGTTGGGGGCTCGGGCACAGATACGCAGTATTTT
CAWGTVGGSGTDTQYF
>TRBV27|TRBJ1-2|-|TRBD1
TGTGCCAGCAGACGACAGGGTAACTATGGCTACACCTTC
CASRRQGNYGYTF
>TRBV7-2|TRBJ1-5|-|-
TGTGCCAGCAGCCGTTTACAGGGCAATCAGCCCCAGCATTTT
CASSRLQGNQPQHF
>TRBV6-5|TRBJ1-1|-|-
TGTGCCAGCCACCGAGTTAGAAACACTGAAGCTTTCTTT
CASHRVRNTEAFF
>TRBV10-1|TRBJ1-1|-|TRBD1
TGCGCCAGCAGCGGCGGACAGGCGCCGAACACTGAAGCTTTCTTT
CASSGGQAPNTEAFF
>TRBV6-5|TRBJ2-7|-|TRBD2
TGTGCCAGCGGTCTAGCGGGAGGATCCTACGAGCAGTACTTC
CASGLAGGSYEQYF
>TRBV30|TRBJ1-2|once|TRBD1
TGTGCCTGGAGGAGGGACAGGGCTATTAACTATGGCTACACCTTC
CAWRRDRAINYGYTF
>TRBV27|TRBJ2-1|-|-
TGTGCCAGCAGCCCTAGAGGCGGGGTTTATATGGATGAGCAGTTCTTC
CASSPRGGVYMDEQFF
>TRBV28|TRBJ2-7|-|TRBD1
TGTGCCATAGGACAGGGGGCCTACGAGCAGTACTTC
CAIGQGAYEQYF
>TRBV6-1|TRBJ2-3|once|-
TGTGCCAGCAGTGAACTTAGGCGGGGTACCACAGATACGCAGTATTTT
CASSELRRGTTDTQYF
>TRBV11-2|TRBJ2-7|few|-
TGTGCCAGCAGCCCCGGACTAATAGACGCCTACGAGCAGTACTTC
CASSPGLIDAYEQYF
>TRBV5-4|TRBJ2-2|-|-
TGTGCCAGCAGCTTGGAGGAGGGGCCCACCGGGGAGCTGTTTTTT
CASSLEEGPTGELFF
>TRBV7-2|TRBJ1-2|once|TRBD1
TGTGCCAGCAGCTCAGACAGGGGGCGGGGCTATGGCTACACCTTC
CASSSDRGRGYGYTF
>TRBV5-6|TRBJ1-2|-|TRBD1
TGTGCCAGCACCCCCGGGACAGGGGGCGCGGGTGGCTACACCTTC
CASTPGTGGAGGYTF
>TRBV5-4|TRBJ2-2|few|TRBD2
TGTGCCAGCAGCCTGGGACTAGCGGGAGGAGAGGGGGAGCTGTTTTTT
CASSLGLAGGEGELFF
>TRBV5-1|TRBJ2-7|-|TRBD1
TGCGCCAGCAGCCCGGGACAGGGACATTACGAGCAGTACTTC
CASSPGQGHYEQYF
>TRBV24-1|TRBJ2-7|-|TRBD2
TGTGCCACCAGTGATAGCGGGATAAGCTCCTACGAGCAGTACTTC
CATSDSGISSYEQYF
>TRBV30|TRBJ1-6|-|-
TGTGCCTGGAGTCAGGTGGGTCGAGGGTTTTCACCCCTCCACTTT
CAWSQVGRGFSPLHF
>TRBV19|TRBJ1-2|-|-
TGTGCCAGTAGGGTGGGGCAGCGCCAACTCTGGAGGGATGGCTACACCTTC
CASRVGQRQLWRDGYTF
>TRBV9|TRBJ2-1|-|-
TGTGCCAGCACTATAGGGGGGACAGTCTCCTACAATGAGCAGTTCTTC
CASTIGGTVSYNEQFF